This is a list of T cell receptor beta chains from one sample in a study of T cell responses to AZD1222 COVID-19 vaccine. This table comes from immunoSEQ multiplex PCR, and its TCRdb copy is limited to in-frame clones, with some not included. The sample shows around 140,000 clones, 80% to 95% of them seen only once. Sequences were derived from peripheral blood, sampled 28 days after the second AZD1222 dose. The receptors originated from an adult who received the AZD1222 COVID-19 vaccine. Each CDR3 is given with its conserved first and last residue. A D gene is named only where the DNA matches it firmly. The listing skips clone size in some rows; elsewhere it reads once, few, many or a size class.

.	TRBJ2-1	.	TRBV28	TGTGCCAGCAGTTTAGGCAGTAGAGGGGATGAGCAGTTCTTC	CASSLGSRGDEQFF
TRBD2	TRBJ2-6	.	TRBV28	TGTGCCAGCAGTTTACGGCTCCCGGGACTAGCGGGCTCTGGGGCCAACGTCCTGACTTTC	CASSLRLPGLAGSGANVLTF
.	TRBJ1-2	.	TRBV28	TGTGCCAGCAGTCTATCCTCTCGGGAGTACTATGGCTACACCTTC	CASSLSSREYYGYTF
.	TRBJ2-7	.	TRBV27	TGTGCCAGCAGTGGAGAACAGGCTGGCGAGCAGTACTTC	CASSGEQAGEQYF
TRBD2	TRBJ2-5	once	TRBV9	TGTGCCAGCAGCGACGGGAGGAGAGGGGAGACCCAGTACTTC	CASSDGRRGETQYF
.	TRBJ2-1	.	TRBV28	TGTGCCAGCAGTTTCGTCCTTTCGCCGGACAGTAACAATGAGCAGTTCTTC	CASSFVLSPDSNNEQFF
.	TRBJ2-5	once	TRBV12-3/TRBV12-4	TGTGCCAGCAGTGCGGGACCTCAAGAGACCCAGTACTTC	CASSAGPQETQYF
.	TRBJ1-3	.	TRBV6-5	TGTGCCAGCAGTCCCGGGCCAAACGGTGGAAACACCATATATTTT	CASSPGPNGGNTIYF
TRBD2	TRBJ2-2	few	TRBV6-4	TGTGCCAGCAGTGACGGGACTAGCGGGACAGAGGAGCTGTTTTTT	CASSDGTSGTEELFF
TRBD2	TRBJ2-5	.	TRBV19	TGTGCCAGTAGTATGGGACTAGCGGGAGATCAAGAGACCCAGTACTTC	CASSMGLAGDQETQYF
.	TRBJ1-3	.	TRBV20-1	TGCAGTGCTAGTTCGGGACTTTCTGGAAACACCATATATTTT	CSASSGLSGNTIYF
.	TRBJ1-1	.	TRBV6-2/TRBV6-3	TGTGCCAGCAGTTACTCGATAGCCAGGGGAAACACTGAAGCTTTCTTT	CASSYSIARGNTEAFF
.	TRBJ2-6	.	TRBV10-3	TGTGCCATCAGTGAGAGCAGGCCCAATTACTCTGGGGCCAACGTCCTGACTTTC	CAISESRPNYSGANVLTF
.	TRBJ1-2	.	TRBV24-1	TGTGCCACCGGGGGTGACTCTGGCTACACCTTC	CATGGDSGYTF